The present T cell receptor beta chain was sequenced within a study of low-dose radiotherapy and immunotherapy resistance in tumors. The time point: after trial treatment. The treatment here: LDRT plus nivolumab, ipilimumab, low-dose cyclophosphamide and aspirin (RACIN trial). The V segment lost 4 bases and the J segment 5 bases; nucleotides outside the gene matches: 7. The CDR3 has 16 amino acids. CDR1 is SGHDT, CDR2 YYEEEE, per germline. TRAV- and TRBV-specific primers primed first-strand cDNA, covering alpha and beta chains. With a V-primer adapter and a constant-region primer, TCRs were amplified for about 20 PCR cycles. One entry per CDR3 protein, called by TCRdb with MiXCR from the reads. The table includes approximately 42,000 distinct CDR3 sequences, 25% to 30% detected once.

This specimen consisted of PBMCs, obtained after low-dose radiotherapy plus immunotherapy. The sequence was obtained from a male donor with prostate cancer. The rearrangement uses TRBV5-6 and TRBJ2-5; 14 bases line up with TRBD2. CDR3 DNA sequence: TGTGCCAGCAGCCCGGGACTAGCGGGAGATCCCGAGACCCAGTACTTC. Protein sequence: CASSPGLAGDPETQYF.